This entry lists 19 T cell receptor beta chains sequenced from one sample in a study of blood T cells in healthy people across ages. Next came a second PCR, run for about 6 to 11 cycles, which used a sample-barcoded 5' primer along with a J-beta primer mix. TCRdb reanalysed the 5' RACE reads using MiXCR and keeps one entry per CDR3 protein. Of roughly 1.5 million distinct CDR3 sequences listed, approximately 43% were seen once; the top ten hold about 3.8%. Sequencing was carried out using blood. These receptors were obtained from a woman aged 18 to 35 in good health.

Comments on this clonotype: The junction differs from germline at one of its ends, possibly a read error. The gene calls are TRBV6-5 and TRBJ2-7; D possibly uses TRBD1 or TRBD2 (5 bases each). Per the germline V gene, CDR1 is MNHEY and CDR2 is SVGAGI. There are 14 residues in the CDR3. In DNA, the CDR3 is TGTGCCGGCAGTCCCGAGGGGAATGACTACGAGCAGTACTTC. It yields the protein CAGSPEGNDYEQYF.

The chain combines TRBV9 with TRBJ1-1, with D perhaps matching TRBD1 (5 bases). V was pared by 2 bases and J by 4 bases, with 18 bases between. The CDR3 runs to 16 residues. Germline CDR1 and CDR2: SGDLS and YYNGEE. The CDR3 coding sequence is TGTGCCAGCAGCGTCGTGGGGGGGGTTGGCGGCACTGAAGCTTTCTTT. The encoded protein is CASSVVGGVGGTEAFF. Combining the CDR3 with reference TRBV9 and TRBJ1-1 gives the whole variable domain DSGVTQTPKHLITATGQRVTLRCSPRSGDLSVYWYQQSLDQGLQFLIQYYNGEERAKGNILERFSAQQFPDLHSELNLSSLELGDSALYFCASSVVGGVGGTEAFFGQGTRLTVV.

This rearrangement joins TRBV10-3 to TRBJ2-7; no firm D call. The germline V gene encodes CDR1 ENHRY and CDR2 SYGVKD. Trimming cost V 6 bases and J 0 bases, with 3 bases left between them. CDR3 length: 11 amino acids. CDR3 region: CAIRGSYEQYF. The CDR3 DNA is TGTGCCATCAGAGGCTCCTACGAGCAGTACTTC.

This clonotype has a count of ten or more. The chain links TRBV12-3 or TRBV12-4 to TRBJ1-2; D unclear. CDR3 length: 13 amino acids. Trimming took 5 bases from V and 8 from J, leaving 15 bases between them. The CDR3: CASSQLPGAGYTF. CDR3 DNA sequence: TGTGCCAGCAGTCAACTACCAGGTGCCGGCTACACCTTC.

The V gene is TRBV25-1, the J gene TRBJ2-5; D may be TRBD2 (5 bases). The J call is doubtful: the DNA matches TRBJ2-7 better. The CDR3 is made up of 14 amino acids. Looked up from germline, CDR1 is MGHDK and CDR2 is SYGVNS. The CDR3 is CASSESGYSYEQYF. The DNA of the CDR3 is TGTGCCAGCAGTGAATCGGGGTACAGCTACGAGCAGTACTTC.

The V gene is TRBV12-3 or TRBV12-4, the J gene TRBJ2-1, with TRBD2 matching over 9 bases. The V segment lost 6 bases and the J segment 10 bases; nucleotides outside the gene matches: 7. This CDR3 has 13 amino acids. The CDR3 is CASRLTSGGEQFF. In DNA, the CDR3 is TGTGCCAGCAGGCTGACTAGCGGAGGCGAGCAGTTCTTC.

The rearrangement uses TRBV3-1 and TRBJ1-1; D is possibly TRBD1 (6 bases). In germline, CDR1 is LGHDT, CDR2 YNNKEL (reference sequence). Trimming removed 4 bases at V and 8 bases at J, with 11 bases between. The CDR3 runs to 12 residues. The chain's CDR3 is CASSRRGEEAFF. The CDR3 DNA reads as TGTGCCAGCAGCCGAAGGGGGGAAGAAGCTTTCTTT.

The table lists this clonotype with many counts. J is TRBJ2-7 and V is TRBV12-3 or TRBV12-4, with D perhaps TRBD2 (6 bases). The V end lost 6 bases, the J end lost 2 bases, and 14 bases lay between the germline ends. This CDR3 has 14 amino acids. For the CDR3, the DNA is TGTGCCAGCAGCGGGACTGACACCACCTACGAGCAGTACTTC. As protein: CASSGTDTTYEQYF.

The chain combines TRBV7-2 with TRBJ1-6, with 7 nucleotides matching TRBD1. V lost 5 bases to trimming and J lost 4 bases; unmatched junction nucleotides: 8. The CDR3 sequence is 16 residues long. The germline gives CDR1 SGHTA, CDR2 FQGNSA. CDR3 in DNA: TGTGCCAGCAGCCCGAAGGGACAGTTGTATAATTCACCCCTCCACTTT. This gives the protein CASSPKGQLYNSPLHF.

This chain joins TRBV5-1 and TRBJ1-1; TRBD1 matches at 7 bases. This CDR3 has 16 residues. Germline V lookup: CDR1 SGHRS, CDR2 YFSETQ. V lost 1 base and J lost 0; bases outside the gene matches: 6. The CDR3 sequence is CASSLPLTGLNTEAFF. CDR3 DNA: TGCGCCAGCAGCTTGCCATTGACAGGGCTGAACACTGAAGCTTTCTTT.

This clonotype has only a few counts. The chain recombines TRBV15 with TRBJ2-1; D could derive from TRBD1 or TRBD2 (5 bases each). The germline V gene encodes CDR1 LNHNV and CDR2 YYDKDF (reference sequence). Trimming cost V 2 bases and J 7 bases, with 24 bases left between them. The CDR3 consists of 18 residues. The DNA of the CDR3 is TGTGCCACCAGCAGATCACGACCGGGACCTTCGAACCCAAATGAGCAGTTCTTC. Encoded protein: CATSRSRPGPSNPNEQFF.

J is TRBJ2-2 and V is TRBV7-9, with D perhaps TRBD1 (5 bases). In germline, CDR1 is SEHNR, CDR2 FQNEAQ (reference sequence). The CDR3 has 14 residues. Trimming took 11 bases from V and 3 from J, leaving 16 bases between them. The CDR3 sequence: CAYSPRQYTGELFF. CDR3 coding DNA: TGTGCCTACTCCCCGAGACAGTACACCGGGGAGCTGTTTTTT.

This clonotype was recorded a few times. The chain couples TRBV30 to TRBJ1-2, with 7 bases lining up with TRBD1. V shed 1 base, J shed 5 bases, and the junction held 10 bases outside the gene matches. The CDR3 loop spans 15 amino acids. Germline V CDR1 and CDR2: GTSNPN, SVGIG (reference sequence). CDR3 residues: CAWSDRDRFMYGYTF. The CDR3 DNA follows: TGTGCCTGGAGTGACCGGGACAGATTTATGTATGGCTACACCTTC.

This clonotype has only a few counts. CDR3 protein: CSVLQVMNTEAFF. The CDR3 DNA reads TGCAGCGTTCTACAAGTCATGAACACTGAAGCTTTCTTT. The rearrangement uses TRBV29-1 and TRBJ1-1, with D unclear. The CDR3 runs 13 residues. Trimming took off 5 bases at V and 0 bases at J, with 10 bases between the two ends. CDR1 SQVTM and CDR2 ANQGSEA come from the germline V gene.

This chain links TRBV5-1 with TRBJ2-1; D possibly corresponds to TRBD2 (6 bases). The germline V gene encodes CDR1 SGHRS and CDR2 YFSETQ. V was pared by 0 bases and J by 4 bases, with 14 bases between. This CDR3 has 16 residues. For the CDR3, the DNA is TGCGCCAGCAGCTTGGGTGCGGGGACGAATTACAATGAGCAGTTCTTC. Its translation is CASSLGAGTNYNEQFF. Drawing the rest from reference TRBV5-1 and TRBJ2-1, the complete variable domain is KAGVTQTPRYLIKTRGQQVTLSCSPISGHRSVSWYQQTPGQGLQFLFEYFSETQRNKGNFPGRFSGRQFSNSRSEMNVSTLELGDSALYLCASSLGAGTNYNEQFFGPGTRLTVL.

The rearrangement links TRBV3-1 to TRBJ1-6; no definite D call. V shed 7 bases and J shed 7 bases, with 11 bases lying between them. Germline loops: CDR1 LGHDT, CDR2 YNNKEL (reference sequence). The CDR3 has 13 residues. DNA for the CDR3: TGTGCCAGCAATCGGGTCCACAATTCACCCCTCCACTTT. As protein: CASNRVHNSPLHF.

The rearrangement links TRBV9 to TRBJ2-1; 9 bases agree with TRBD2. The CDR3 runs 16 residues. Germline V gene lookup returns CDR1 SGDLS and CDR2 YYNGEE. V lost 8 bases to trimming and J lost 4 bases; unmatched junction nucleotides: 13. The CDR3 DNA is TGTGCCAGTTCTCTTCGAGGGCGGGGGGGTTACAATGAGCAGTTCTTC. It yields the protein CASSLRGRGGYNEQFF.

J is TRBJ2-1 and V is TRBV2, with 10 bases fitting TRBD1. The V gene end was trimmed by 8 bases and the J gene end by 3 bases; junction bases not matched to a gene: 4. There are 14 residues in the CDR3. CDR1 and CDR2 from the germline V gene are SNHLY and FYNNEI. Here the CDR3 DNA reads TGTGCCAGCGCTGGACAGGGGGGCTACAATGAGCAGTTCTTC. Protein: CASAGQGGYNEQFF.

This clonotype was picked up one time. The chain uses TRBV18 and TRBJ2-3, with D perhaps matching TRBD1 (6 bases). This CDR3 is 14 amino acids long. Trimming removed 3 bases from V and 9 bases from J, with 16 bases in between. The germline V gene has CDR1 KGHSH and CDR2 LQKENI. The CDR3 spells CASSPDRSHWTQYF. The CDR3 bases are TGTGCCAGCTCACCGGACAGATCACATTGGACGCAGTATTTT. Full variable domain (rest looked up from reference TRBV18 and TRBJ2-3): NAGVMQNPRHLVRRRGQEARLRCSPMKGHSHVYWYRQLPEEGLKFMVYLQKENIIDESGMPKERFSAEFPKEGPSILRIQQVVRGDSAAYFCASSPDRSHWTQYFGPGTRLTVL.